Below, 22 T cell receptor beta chains from the same sample are listed, as sequenced in a study of low-dose radiotherapy and immunotherapy resistance in tumors. As for time point: after trial treatment. This sample's treatment: LDRT plus nivolumab, ipilimumab, low-dose cyclophosphamide and aspirin (RACIN trial). Covering alpha and beta chains, TRAV- and TRBV-specific primers were used for the first-strand cDNA. TCR amplification used about 20 PCR cycles, a constant-region primer and a V-primer adapter. Using its own MiXCR run on the reads, TCRdb lists one record per CDR3 protein. The sample records under 35,000 distinct CDR3 sequences, about 53% being singletons. The sample was PBMCs, taken after low-dose radiotherapy plus immunotherapy. The receptor source for this set is a male donor with gallbladder cancer.

This clonotype was found a few times. V usage is TRBV28 and J usage is TRBJ2-2; 7 positions agree with TRBD2. CDR1 MDHEN and CDR2 SYDVKM come from the germline V gene. The CDR3 consists of 15 residues. J gave up 5 bases and V 10 bases, and 13 bases lay outside the gene matches. CDR3 in amino acids: CATNFAGVWTGELFF. DNA for the CDR3: TGTGCCACGAACTTCGCGGGAGTTTGGACCGGGGAGCTGTTTTTT.

There are many counts of this clonotype. The chain uses TRBV19 and TRBJ2-5; 7 bases line up with TRBD1. The CDR3 has 15 amino acids. V gave up 4 bases and J gave up 2 bases; unmatched junction bases: 7. From germline, CDR1 is LNHDA and CDR2 SQIVND (reference sequence). This chain's CDR3 is CASSSDRVRQETQYF. The CDR3 region has the DNA TGTGCCAGTAGTAGTGACAGGGTCCGGCAAGAGACCCAGTACTTC.

About this clonotype itself: Only one base separates this from a far larger clonotype, so it likely reflects a read error. This rearrangement joins TRBV13 to TRBJ2-3; D call uncertain. The DNA end favors TRBJ1-5, so the J call may be wrong. Germline CDR1 reads PRHDT; CDR2 reads FYEKMQ (reference sequence). The CDR3 runs 15 residues. The CDR3 here is CASSVGSVSTDTQHF. Here the CDR3 DNA reads TGTGCCAGCAGCGTGGGTAGCGTAAGCACAGATACGCAGCATTTT.

The sample holds many counts of this clonotype. This rearrangement joins TRBV7-9 to TRBJ2-5; a weak D match, TRBD2 (6 bases). V lost 4 bases, J lost 5 bases, and 14 bases lay in between. CDR3 length: 14 residues. Germline values: CDR1 SEHNR, CDR2 FQNEAQ (reference sequence). CDR3 residues: CASSSPAGWETQYF. The CDR3 region has the DNA TGTGCCAGCAGCTCACCTGCGGGGTGGGAGACCCAGTACTTC.

This clonotype was seen at least ten times. The chain is built from TRBV3-1 and TRBJ2-2; 10 positions agree with TRBD2. The germline CDR1 and CDR2 sequences are LGHDT and YNNKEL (reference sequence). V lost 1 base and J lost 6; bases outside the gene matches: 5. The CDR3 totals 16 residues. DNA of the CDR3: TGTGCCAGCAGCCAAGGGGGGCTAGCGGGAGCCGGGGAGCTGTTTTTT. It is translated as CASSQGGLAGAGELFF.

To note about this clonotype: A far larger clone is off by one base, so a read error is likely. The chain is built from TRBV6-2 or TRBV6-3 and TRBJ2-7; D is undetermined. This CDR3 comprises 13 residues. Deletions cut 7 bases from V and 7 bases from J, with 17 bases between. Looked up from germline, CDR1 is MNHEY and CDR2 is SVGEGT. The CDR3 protein is CASTKKGYNEQYF. The CDR3 DNA follows: TGTGCCAGCACTAAAAAGGGCTACAATGAGCAGTACTTC.

The chain combines TRBV29-1 with TRBJ2-1, with D maybe TRBD2 (6 bases). Trimming removed 3 bases from V and 7 bases from J, with 16 bases in between. This CDR3 contains 14 residues. Germline loops: CDR1 SQVTM, CDR2 ANQGSEA. The CDR3 spells CSVESRRARNEQFF. The DNA for the CDR3 is TGCAGCGTTGAGTCGAGGAGGGCCAGAAATGAGCAGTTCTTC.

CDR3 sequence: CASSKESYEQYF. The DNA for the CDR3 is TGTGCCAGCAGCAAGGAGAGCTACGAGCAGTACTTC. This rearrangement joins TRBV21-1 to TRBJ2-7. TRBV21-1 is tagged as a pseudogene. This CDR3 has 12 residues.

This clonotype was picked up many times. The chain carries TRBV10-3 and TRBJ2-5; no firm D call. The CDR3 contains 12 residues. Germline lookup yields CDR1 ENHRY and CDR2 SYGVKD. V dropped 4 bases and J dropped 5 bases, with 8 bases sitting between them. CDR3 loop: CAISAERETQYF. CDR3 sequence (DNA): TGTGCCATCAGTGCCGAAAGGGAGACCCAGTACTTC.

This clonotype was recorded a few times. The chain recombines TRBV9 with TRBJ2-7, with D tentatively TRBD1 or TRBD2 (5 bases each). Trimming removed 2 bases from V and 2 bases from J, with 11 bases in between. Germline values: CDR1 SGDLS, CDR2 YYNGEE. CDR3 length: 14 amino acids. DNA for the CDR3: TGTGCCAGCAGCGTCCGGGACGGAGCCTACGAGCAGTACTTC. Translation: CASSVRDGAYEQYF.

This clonotype is termed medium-sized (0.01 to 0.1%). The chain joins TRBV5-4 to TRBJ1-3; possibly TRBD1 for D (6 bases). The germline V and J ends were trimmed by 4 bases and 0 bases, with 17 bases remaining between them. Germline assignment: CDR1 SGHNT and CDR2 YYREEE (reference sequence). The CDR3 spans 17 residues. The CDR3 DNA reads TGTGCCAGCAGCCAACGCTCGGGACACAGCTCTGGAAACACCATATATTTT. It specifies CASSQRSGHSSGNTIYF.

The J gene is TRBJ1-1, the V gene TRBV4-3; TRBD1 matches 7 bases. The CDR3 runs to 13 residues. The ends lost 5 bases at V and 10 bases at J; junction bases unmatched: 10. Germline CDR1 is LGHNA and CDR2 is YSLEER. CDR3: CASSRTGDSRAFF. As DNA, the CDR3 is TGCGCCAGCAGCAGAACAGGGGATAGTAGAGCTTTCTTT.

The chain couples TRBV28 to TRBJ1-1; 7 nucleotides align to TRBD1. This CDR3 has 16 amino acids. Losses at the gene ends were 5 bases for V and 4 bases for J; bases not matched to a gene: 13. Germline assignment: CDR1 MDHEN and CDR2 SYDVKM. The CDR3 sequence: CASSPPGTAWGTEAFF. The DNA for the CDR3 is TGTGCCAGCAGTCCCCCAGGGACAGCCTGGGGCACTGAAGCTTTCTTT. The whole variable domain, remainder taken from reference TRBV28 and TRBJ1-1, is DVKVTQSSRYLVKRTGEKVFLECVQDMDHENMFWYRQDPGLGLRLIYFSYDVKMKEKGDIPEGYSVSREKKERFSLILESASTNQTSMYLCASSPPGTAWGTEAFFGQGTRLTVV.

Turning to this clonotype: The likely explanation is a read error, given a far larger clone one base away. The rearrangement links TRBV2 to TRBJ2-1, with a weak D call TRBD2 (7 bases). Per the germline V gene, CDR1 is SNHLY and CDR2 is FYNNEI. The ends were cut back, 5 bases at V and 10 bases at J, with 21 bases in the middle. CDR3 length: 15 amino acids. As DNA, the CDR3 is TGTGCCAGCAGTCCGGAGGGGGGGGGCTCCTACGAGCAGTTCTTC. Its translation is CASSPEGGGSYEQFF.

The chain employs TRBV29-1 and TRBJ2-5; 7 bases align to TRBD2. V was pared by 8 bases and J by 1 base, with 10 bases of the junction left unmatched. The CDR3 runs to 14 residues. Germline V lookup: CDR1 SQVTM, CDR2 ANQGSEA. The CDR3 protein is CSFSGGGGQETQYF. CDR3 sequence (DNA): TGCAGCTTCTCGGGGGGAGGCGGCCAAGAGACCCAGTACTTC.

As concerns this clonotype: This likely stems from a read error, as it lies one base from a far larger clone. The chain uses TRBV6-2 or TRBV6-3 and TRBJ2-5, with D maybe TRBD2 (6 bases). The closer fit of TRBJ2-7 to the DNA end suggests the J call may be wrong. The CDR3 is made up of 17 amino acids. CDR1 and CDR2 (germline): MNHEY, SVGEGT. CDR3 nucleotides: TGTGCCAGCAGTCGCACAGCGAGGACTAACGTTGGGGGCGAGCAGTACTTC. Translation: CASSRTARTNVGGEQYF.

The rearrangement joins TRBV27 to TRBJ1-4; D possibly corresponds to TRBD1 (6 bases). The CDR3 extends over 17 amino acids. Germline V CDR1 and CDR2: MNHEY, SMNVEV (reference sequence). The ends were cut back, 5 bases at V and 0 bases at J, with 16 bases in the middle. The CDR3 region is CASSPTSRTATNEKLFF. The CDR3 DNA is TGTGCCAGCAGTCCAACCTCCCGGACAGCAACTAATGAAAAACTGTTTTTT.

By frequency in the sample, this clonotype is medium-sized. This chain uses TRBV4-2 with TRBJ2-5; 9 bases map to TRBD2. Germline V CDR1 and CDR2: LGHNA, YNFKEQ. Trimming at V came to 1 base and at J to 5 bases, leaving 11 bases not matched to a gene. The CDR3 is 17 residues long. The DNA of the CDR3 is TGTGCCAGCAGCCAAGTGGTGGTGGCGGGAGGGCCCGAGACCCAGTACTTC. Translated: CASSQVVVAGGPETQYF.

This clonotype counts as medium-sized. V is TRBV5-5 and J is TRBJ2-1, with D tentatively TRBD1 or TRBD2 (5 bases each). Germline lookup yields CDR1 SGHKS and CDR2 YYEKEE (reference sequence). The CDR3 sequence is 16 residues long. V lost 4 bases and J lost 0, with 14 bases in between. DNA for the CDR3: TGTGCCAGCAGCGAAGGGGCGGACTTCTCCTACAATGAGCAGTTCTTC. Encoded protein: CASSEGADFSYNEQFF. Complete variable domain (other parts from reference TRBV5-5 and TRBJ2-1): DAGVTQSPTHLIKTRGQQVTLRCSPISGHKSVSWYQQVLGQGPQFIFQYYEKEERGRGNFPDRFSARQFPNYSSELNVNALLLGDSALYLCASSEGADFSYNEQFFGPGTRLTVL.

The chain uses TRBV5-1 and TRBJ2-7; D gene unclear. CDR3 length: 15 residues. The germline V gene has CDR1 SGHRS and CDR2 YFSETQ. Trimming stripped 0 bases from V and 0 bases from J, with 10 bases between. The CDR3 DNA sequence: TGCGCCAGCAGCTTGGAGGCACCTCGCTCCTACGAGCAGTACTTC. It translates to CASSLEAPRSYEQYF.

The J gene is TRBJ2-7, the V gene TRBV13; D may be TRBD1 or TRBD2 (5 bases each). Germline V lookup: CDR1 PRHDT, CDR2 FYEKMQ (reference sequence). V gave up 2 bases and J gave up 6 bases, with 11 bases separating them. The CDR3 spans 13 residues. The CDR3 protein is CASSLTGGSEQYF. DNA for the CDR3: TGTGCCAGCAGCTTAACAGGCGGGTCCGAGCAGTACTTC. The complete variable domain, with remaining parts taken from reference TRBV13 and TRBJ2-7, reads AAGVIQSPRHLIKEKRETATLKCYPIPRHDTVYWYQQGPGQDPQFLISFYEKMQSDKGSIPDRFSAQQFSDYHSELNMSSLELGDSALYFCASSLTGGSEQYFGPGTRLTVT.

This clonotype was observed many times. The genes are TRBV30 and TRBJ2-3, with 8 bases lining up with TRBD2. Trimming cost V 0 bases and J 2 bases; bases outside gene matches: 7. The CDR3 runs to 16 residues. CDR1 is GTSNPN, CDR2 SVGIG, per germline (reference sequence). The CDR3 loop reads CAWSVRLLAVTDTQYF. Written as DNA, the CDR3 is TGTGCCTGGAGTGTACGGTTACTAGCGGTCACAGATACGCAGTATTTT.